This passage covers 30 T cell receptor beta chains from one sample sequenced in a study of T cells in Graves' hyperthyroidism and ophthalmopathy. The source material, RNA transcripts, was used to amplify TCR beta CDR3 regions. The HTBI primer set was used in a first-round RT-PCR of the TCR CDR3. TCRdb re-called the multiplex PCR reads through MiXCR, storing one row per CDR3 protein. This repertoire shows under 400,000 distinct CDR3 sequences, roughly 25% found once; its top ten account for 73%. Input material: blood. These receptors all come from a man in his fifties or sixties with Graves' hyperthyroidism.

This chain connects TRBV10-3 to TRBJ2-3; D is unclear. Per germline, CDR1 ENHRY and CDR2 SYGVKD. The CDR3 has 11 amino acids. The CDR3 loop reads CACGVTDTQYF. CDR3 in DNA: TGTGCATGTGGAGTAACAGATACGCAGTATTTT.

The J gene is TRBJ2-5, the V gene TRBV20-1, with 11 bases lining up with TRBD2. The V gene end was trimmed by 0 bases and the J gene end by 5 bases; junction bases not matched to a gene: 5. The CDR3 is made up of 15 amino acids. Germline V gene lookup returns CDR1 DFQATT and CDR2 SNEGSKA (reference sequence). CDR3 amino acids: CSARDTSGRSETQYF. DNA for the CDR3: TGCAGTGCTAGAGATACTAGCGGGAGAAGTGAGACCCAGTACTTC.

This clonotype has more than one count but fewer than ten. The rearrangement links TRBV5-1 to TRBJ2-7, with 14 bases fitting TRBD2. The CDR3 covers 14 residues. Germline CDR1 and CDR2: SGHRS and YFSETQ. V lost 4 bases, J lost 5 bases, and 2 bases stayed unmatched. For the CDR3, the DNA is TGCGCCAGCAGCGGACTAGCGGGAGGTAACGAGCAGTACTTC. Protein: CASSGLAGGNEQYF.

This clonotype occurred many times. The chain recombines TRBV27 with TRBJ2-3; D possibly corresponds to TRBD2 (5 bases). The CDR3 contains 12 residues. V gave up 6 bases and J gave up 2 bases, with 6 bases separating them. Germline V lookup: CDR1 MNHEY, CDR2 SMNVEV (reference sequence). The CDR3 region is CASSGITDTQYF. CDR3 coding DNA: TGTGCCAGCAGCGGGATCACAGATACGCAGTATTTT.

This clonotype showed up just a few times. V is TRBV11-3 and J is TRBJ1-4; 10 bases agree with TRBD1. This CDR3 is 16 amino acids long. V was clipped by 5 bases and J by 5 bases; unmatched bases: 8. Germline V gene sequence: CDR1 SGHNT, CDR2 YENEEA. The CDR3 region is CASSGGQGPMNEKLFF. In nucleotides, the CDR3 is TGTGCCAGCAGCGGGGGACAGGGGCCAATGAATGAAAAACTGTTTTTT.

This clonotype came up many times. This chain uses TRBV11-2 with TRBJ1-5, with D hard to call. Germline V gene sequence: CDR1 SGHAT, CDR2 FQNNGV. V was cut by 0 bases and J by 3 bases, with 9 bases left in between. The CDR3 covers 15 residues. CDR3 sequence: CASSLDPGTNQPQHF. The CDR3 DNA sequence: TGTGCCAGCAGCTTAGATCCCGGCACCAATCAGCCCCAGCATTTT. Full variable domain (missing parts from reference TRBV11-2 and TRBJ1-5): EAGVAQSPRYKIIEKRQSVAFWCNPISGHATLYWYQQILGQGPKLLIQFQNNGVVDDSQLPKDRFSAERLKGVDSTLKIQPAKLEDSAVYLCASSLDPGTNQPQHFGDGTRLSIL.

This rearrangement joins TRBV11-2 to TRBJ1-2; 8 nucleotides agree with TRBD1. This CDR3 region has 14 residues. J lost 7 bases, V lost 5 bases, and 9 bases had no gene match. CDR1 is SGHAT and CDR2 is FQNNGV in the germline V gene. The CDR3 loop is CASSETTGVGGYTF. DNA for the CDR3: TGTGCCAGCAGCGAGACGACAGGGGTAGGTGGCTACACCTTC.

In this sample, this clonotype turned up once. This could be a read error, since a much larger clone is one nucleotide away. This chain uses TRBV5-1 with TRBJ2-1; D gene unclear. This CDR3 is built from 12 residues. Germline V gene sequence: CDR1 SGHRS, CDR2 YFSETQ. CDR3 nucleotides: TGCGCCAGCAGCCCCGTGGAGAATGGGCAGTTCTTC. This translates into CASSPVENGQFF.

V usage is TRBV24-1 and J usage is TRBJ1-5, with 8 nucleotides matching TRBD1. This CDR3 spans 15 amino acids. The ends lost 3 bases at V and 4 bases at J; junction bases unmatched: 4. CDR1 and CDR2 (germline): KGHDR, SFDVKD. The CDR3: CATSDPGGPNQPQHF. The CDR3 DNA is TGTGCCACCAGTGATCCAGGGGGCCCAAATCAGCCCCAGCATTTT.

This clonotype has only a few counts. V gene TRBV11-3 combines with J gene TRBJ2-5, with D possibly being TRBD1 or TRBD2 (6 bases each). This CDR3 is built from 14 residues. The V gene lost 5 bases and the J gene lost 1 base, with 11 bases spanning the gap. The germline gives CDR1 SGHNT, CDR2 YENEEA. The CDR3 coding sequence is TGTGCCAGCAGCGCGGGGACAAGCCAAGAGACCCAGTACTTC. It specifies CASSAGTSQETQYF.

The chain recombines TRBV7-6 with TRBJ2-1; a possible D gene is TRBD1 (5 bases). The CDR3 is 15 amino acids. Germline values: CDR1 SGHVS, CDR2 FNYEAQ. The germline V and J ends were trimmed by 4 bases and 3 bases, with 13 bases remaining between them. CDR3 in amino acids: CASSSIYDSYNEQFF. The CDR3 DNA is TGTGCCAGCAGCTCCATCTACGACAGCTACAATGAGCAGTTCTTC.

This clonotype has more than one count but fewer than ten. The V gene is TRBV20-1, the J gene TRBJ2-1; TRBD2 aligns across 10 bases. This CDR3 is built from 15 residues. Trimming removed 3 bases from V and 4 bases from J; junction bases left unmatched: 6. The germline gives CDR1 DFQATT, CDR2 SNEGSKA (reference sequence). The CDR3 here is CSARKTSGLYNEQFF. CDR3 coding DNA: TGCAGTGCTAGGAAGACTAGCGGGCTATACAATGAGCAGTTCTTC.

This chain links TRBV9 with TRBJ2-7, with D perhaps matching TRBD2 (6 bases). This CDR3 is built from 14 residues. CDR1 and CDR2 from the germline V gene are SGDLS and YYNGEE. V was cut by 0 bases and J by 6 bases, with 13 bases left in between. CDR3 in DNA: TGTGCCAGCAGCGTAGTTGGGGACTCGAGCGAGCAGTACTTC. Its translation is CASSVVGDSSEQYF.

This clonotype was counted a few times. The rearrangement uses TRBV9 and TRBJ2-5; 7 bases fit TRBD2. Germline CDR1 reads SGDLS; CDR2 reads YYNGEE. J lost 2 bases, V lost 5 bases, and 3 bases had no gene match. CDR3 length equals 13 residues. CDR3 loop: CASSRAGQETQYF. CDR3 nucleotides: TGTGCCAGCAGTCGAGCGGGGCAAGAGACCCAGTACTTC.

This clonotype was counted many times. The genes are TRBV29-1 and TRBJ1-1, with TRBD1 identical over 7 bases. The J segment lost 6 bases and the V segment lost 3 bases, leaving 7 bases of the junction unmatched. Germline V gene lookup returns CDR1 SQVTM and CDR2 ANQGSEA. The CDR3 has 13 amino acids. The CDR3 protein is CSVDGGGDPEAFF. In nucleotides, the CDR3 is TGCAGCGTTGATGGAGGGGGCGATCCTGAAGCTTTCTTT.

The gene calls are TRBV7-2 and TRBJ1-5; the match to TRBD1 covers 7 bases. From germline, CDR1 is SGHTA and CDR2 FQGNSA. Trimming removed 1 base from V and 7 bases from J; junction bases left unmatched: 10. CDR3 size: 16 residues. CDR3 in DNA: TGTGCCAGCAGCTTAGTTTCGGGACAGCTTTCGCAGCCCCAGCATTTT. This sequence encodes CASSLVSGQLSQPQHF.

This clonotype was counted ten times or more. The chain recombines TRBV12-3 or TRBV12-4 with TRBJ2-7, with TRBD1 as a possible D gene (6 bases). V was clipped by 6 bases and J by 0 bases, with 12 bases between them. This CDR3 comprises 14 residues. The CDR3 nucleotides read TGTGCCAGCAGACTCGGACAGAGCTCCTACGAGCAGTACTTC. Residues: CASRLGQSSYEQYF.

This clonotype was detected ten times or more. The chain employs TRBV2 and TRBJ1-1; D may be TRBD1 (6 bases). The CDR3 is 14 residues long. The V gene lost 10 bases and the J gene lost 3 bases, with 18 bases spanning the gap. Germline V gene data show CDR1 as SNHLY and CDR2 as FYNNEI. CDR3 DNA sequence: TGTGCCACCATGGAGGGGCAGGGGTACACTGAAGCTTTCTTT. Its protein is CATMEGQGYTEAFF.

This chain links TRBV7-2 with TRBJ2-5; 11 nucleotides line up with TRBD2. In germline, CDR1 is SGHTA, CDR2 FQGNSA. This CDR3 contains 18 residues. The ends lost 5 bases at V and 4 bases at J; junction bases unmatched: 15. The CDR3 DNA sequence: TGTGCCAGCAGCCCCGGGCTAGCGGGGGGCCTTTACCTAGAGACCCAGTACTTC. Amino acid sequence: CASSPGLAGGLYLETQYF.

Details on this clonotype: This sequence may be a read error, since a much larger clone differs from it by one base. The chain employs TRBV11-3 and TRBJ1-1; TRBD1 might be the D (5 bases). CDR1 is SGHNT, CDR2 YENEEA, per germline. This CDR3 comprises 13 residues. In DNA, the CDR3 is TGTGCCAGCGGCTTAGGCCAGGGTGTGGTGGCTTTCTTT. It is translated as CASGLGQGVVAFF.

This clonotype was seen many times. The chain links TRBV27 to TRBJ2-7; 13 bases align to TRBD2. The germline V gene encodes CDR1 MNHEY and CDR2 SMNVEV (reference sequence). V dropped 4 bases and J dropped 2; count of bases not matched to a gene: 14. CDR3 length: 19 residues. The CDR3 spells CASSSRAWTSGSNTYEQYF. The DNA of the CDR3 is TGTGCCAGCAGTTCCAGGGCGTGGACTAGCGGGAGCAACACCTACGAGCAGTACTTC.

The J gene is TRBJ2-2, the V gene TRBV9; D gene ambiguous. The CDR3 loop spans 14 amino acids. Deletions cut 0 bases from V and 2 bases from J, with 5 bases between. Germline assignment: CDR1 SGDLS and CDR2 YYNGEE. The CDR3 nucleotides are TGTGCCAGCAGCGTAGCGGCCAACACCGGGGAGCTGTTTTTT. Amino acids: CASSVAANTGELFF.

The CDR3 coding sequence is TGCAGTGCTAGAGGGACTAGCCTTCAAGAGACCCAGTACTTC. It yields the protein CSARGTSLQETQYF. The V and J genes are TRBV20-1 and TRBJ2-5; 8 nucleotides align to TRBD2. The CDR3 is 14 amino acids. Germline V gives CDR1 DFQATT, CDR2 SNEGSKA (reference sequence). V shed 1 base and J 2 bases; nucleotides not matched to a gene: 3.

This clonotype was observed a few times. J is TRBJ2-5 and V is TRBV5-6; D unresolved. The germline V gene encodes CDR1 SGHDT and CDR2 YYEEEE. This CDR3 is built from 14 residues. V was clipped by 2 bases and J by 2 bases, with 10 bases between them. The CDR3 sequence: CASSFEQTQETQYF. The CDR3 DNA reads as TGTGCCAGCAGCTTCGAGCAGACACAAGAGACCCAGTACTTC.

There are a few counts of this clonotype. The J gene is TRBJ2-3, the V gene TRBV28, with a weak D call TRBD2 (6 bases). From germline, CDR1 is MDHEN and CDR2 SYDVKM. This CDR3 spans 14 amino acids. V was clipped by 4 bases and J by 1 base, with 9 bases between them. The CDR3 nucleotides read TGTGCCAGCAGTTCGTGGGAGGGCACAGATACGCAGTATTTT. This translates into CASSSWEGTDTQYF.

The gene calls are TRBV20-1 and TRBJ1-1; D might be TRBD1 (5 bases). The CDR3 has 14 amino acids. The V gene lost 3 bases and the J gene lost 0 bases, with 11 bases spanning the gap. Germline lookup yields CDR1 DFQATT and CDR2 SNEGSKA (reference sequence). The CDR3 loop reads CSARDYRLNTEAFF. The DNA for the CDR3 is TGCAGTGCTAGGGACTACAGGTTGAACACTGAAGCTTTCTTT.

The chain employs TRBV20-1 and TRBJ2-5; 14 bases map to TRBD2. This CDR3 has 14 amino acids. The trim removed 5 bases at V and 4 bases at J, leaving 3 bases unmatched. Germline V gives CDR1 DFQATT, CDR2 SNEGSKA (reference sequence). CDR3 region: CSASTSGRGETQYF. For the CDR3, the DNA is TGCAGTGCTTCGACTAGCGGGAGGGGAGAGACCCAGTACTTC.

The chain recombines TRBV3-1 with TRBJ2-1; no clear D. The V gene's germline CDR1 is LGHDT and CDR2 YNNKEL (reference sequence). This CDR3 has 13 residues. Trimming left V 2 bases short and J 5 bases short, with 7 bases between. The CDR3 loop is CASSQTVDNEQFF. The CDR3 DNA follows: TGTGCCAGCAGCCAAACAGTAGACAATGAGCAGTTCTTC.

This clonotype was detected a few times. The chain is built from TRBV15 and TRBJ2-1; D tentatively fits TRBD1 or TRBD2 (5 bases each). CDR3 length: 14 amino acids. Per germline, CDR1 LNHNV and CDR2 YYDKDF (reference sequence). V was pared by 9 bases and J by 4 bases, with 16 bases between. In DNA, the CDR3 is TGTGCCACTCGACTGGGGACGAATTACAATGAGCAGTTCTTC. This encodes CATRLGTNYNEQFF.

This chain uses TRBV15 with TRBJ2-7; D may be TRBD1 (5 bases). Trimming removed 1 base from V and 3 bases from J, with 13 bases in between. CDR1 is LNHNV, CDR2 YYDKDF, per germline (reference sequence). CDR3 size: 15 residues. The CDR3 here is CATSRAPTEVYEQYF. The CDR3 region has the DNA TGTGCCACCAGCAGAGCCCCGACAGAGGTCTACGAGCAGTACTTC. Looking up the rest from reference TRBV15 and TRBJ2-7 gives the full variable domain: DAMVIQNPRYQVTQFGKPVTLSCSQTLNHNVMYWYQQKSSQAPKLLFHYYDKDFNNEADTPDNFQSRRPNTSFCFLDIRSPGLGDTAMYLCATSRAPTEVYEQYFGPGTRLTVT.